This TCR beta chain was documented in a study of Graves' ophthalmopathy and Graves' hyperthyroidism. This clonotype was detected many times. RNA transcripts provided the template for amplifying TCR beta CDR3 regions. The authors performed first-round RT-PCR with HTBI primers and then a second-round multiplex PCR. TCRdb reprocessed the multiplex PCR reads with MiXCR, giving one entry per CDR3 protein. The sample includes about 390,000 distinct CDR3 sequences, approximately 15% of them seen just once. This CDR3 comprises 13 residues. V was trimmed by 4 bases and J by 7 bases, leaving 13 bases between them. Germline V gene data show CDR1 as LNHDA and CDR2 as SQIVND (reference sequence).

This receptor was taken from a woman aged 18 to 35 with stable Graves' hyperthyroidism. Sequencing used peripheral blood. The gene calls are TRBV19 and TRBJ2-5, with D perhaps given as TRBD1 or TRBD2 (5 bases each). The CDR3 loop is CASSSLRGRTQYF. The DNA for the CDR3 is TGTGCCAGTAGTAGCCTGAGGGGACGGACCCAGTACTTC.